Below, 7 T cell receptor beta chains from the same sample are listed, as sequenced in a study of OX40 agonist ivuxolimab in advanced cancers. Some clones are missing from TCRdb's copy, which holds only in-frame ones; the method was immunoSEQ multiplex PCR. The data hold about 150,000 clones, with roughly 94% observed a single time. The sequencing used CD4+ or CD8+ T cells sorted from blood, collected in a trial of the OX40 agonist ivuxolimab. The receptor set was obtained from an adult with an advanced solid tumor such as melanoma, head and neck, liver or kidney cancer.

The genes are TRBV30 and TRBJ2-7; unclear D gene. Trimming took off 4 bases at V and 3 bases at J, with 10 bases between the two ends. The CDR3 has 12 amino acids. Germline-derived CDR1 and CDR2 are GTSNPN and SVGIG (reference sequence). CDR3 DNA sequence: TGTGCCTGGACCGTGTCGGGCTACGAGCAGTACTTC. It encodes CAWTVSGYEQYF.

CDR3 bases: TGCGCCAGCAGTGAGAGGCAGGGGATGGGGGAGCTGTTTTTT. The encoded protein is CASSERQGMGELFF. The chain links TRBV10-1 to TRBJ2-2; possibly TRBD1 for D (6 bases). CDR1 and CDR2 from the germline V gene are WNHNN and SYGVQD (reference sequence). This CDR3 region has 14 residues. Deletions cut 2 bases from V and 8 bases from J, with 12 bases between.

The rearrangement uses TRBV18 and TRBJ2-2; D unresolved. V was trimmed by 3 bases and J by 5 bases, leaving 10 bases between them. The CDR3 length is 14 residues. Germline lookup yields CDR1 KGHSH and CDR2 LQKENI. The CDR3 sequence is CASSPRLETGELFF. CDR3 DNA sequence: TGTGCCAGCTCACCCCGCCTTGAGACCGGGGAGCTGTTTTTT.

CDR3 DNA sequence: TGTGCCATCAGTGAGTCGACTCTGGCTTTCTTT. This gives the protein CAISESTLAFF. The chain has TRBV10-3 and TRBJ1-1; no clear D. V lost 0 bases and J lost 11, with 7 bases in between. Germline V gene data show CDR1 as ENHRY and CDR2 as SYGVKD. The CDR3 contains 11 residues.

The chain combines TRBV9 with TRBJ2-2; 10 bases fit TRBD2. The CDR3 is 16 amino acids. Germline V lookup: CDR1 SGDLS, CDR2 YYNGEE. J was trimmed by 7 bases and V by 0 bases; bases with no gene match: 6. The CDR3 DNA is TGTGCCAGCAGCGTAGGGCTAGCGGGAGTTGGCGGGGAGCTGTTTTTT. Translated: CASSVGLAGVGGELFF.

There are a few counts of this clone. V is TRBV2 and J is TRBJ1-5, with D tentatively TRBD1 (6 bases). The germline V gene has CDR1 SNHLY and CDR2 FYNNEI. V was clipped by 4 bases and J by 3 bases, with 10 bases between them. The CDR3 covers 14 residues. The CDR3 bases are TGTGCCAGCAGTGGAGGGGGATTCAATCAGCCCCAGCATTTT. Protein product: CASSGGGFNQPQHF.

J is TRBJ1-1 and V is TRBV10-3; TRBD1 matches 9 bases. The CDR3 spans 14 residues. The germline gives CDR1 ENHRY, CDR2 SYGVKD. V gave up 7 bases and J gave up 5 bases; unmatched junction bases: 8. CDR3 in amino acids: CAITLDRGRTEAFF. The CDR3 coding sequence is TGTGCCATCACCCTGGACAGGGGTCGGACTGAAGCTTTCTTT.